This record looks at one T cell receptor beta chain sequence and its context. Antigen: not known. This same CDR3 is encoded by further DNA sequences in the sample. This sample was included in a study of shared clonotypes between healthy human individuals. Study-wide background: Researchers assigned three CD4 naive, three CD4 memory, two CD8 naive and one CD8 memory plate to each donor.

Naive CD8 cells comprised CD45RO-negative, CCR7-positively selected cells, excluding terminally differentiated effector memory CD45RA+ cells. The authors split each subset's genomic DNA evenly across several immunoSEQ plates. The repertoire was sequenced with immunoSEQ multiplex PCR; TCRdb's copy has only in-frame clones and lacks some. In the table there are about 1.9 million clones, 80% to 95% of which are singletons. Overall study findings and caveats: Sharing across a few donors was seen in 4.5% to 6.5% of naive CD4 clonotypes. Only a few donors were included, so the genetic and exposure-history diversity represented was limited.

CDR3 length: 12 residues. Trimming removed 6 bases from V and 6 bases from J; junction bases left unmatched: 2. The germline V gene encodes CDR1 MNHEY and CDR2 SMNVEV (reference sequence). Sequencing was done on a sample of naive CD8+ T cells from PBMCs. The TCR sequence derives from a man between 18 and 29 years old in good health. Some clones in this sample may be carry-over from other donors' samples. The chain has TRBV27 and TRBJ2-1, with TRBD2 matching 7 bases. The CDR3 is CASSPGGNEQFF. The CDR3 nucleotides are TGTGCCAGCAGCCCGGGGGGCAATGAGCAGTTCTTC.